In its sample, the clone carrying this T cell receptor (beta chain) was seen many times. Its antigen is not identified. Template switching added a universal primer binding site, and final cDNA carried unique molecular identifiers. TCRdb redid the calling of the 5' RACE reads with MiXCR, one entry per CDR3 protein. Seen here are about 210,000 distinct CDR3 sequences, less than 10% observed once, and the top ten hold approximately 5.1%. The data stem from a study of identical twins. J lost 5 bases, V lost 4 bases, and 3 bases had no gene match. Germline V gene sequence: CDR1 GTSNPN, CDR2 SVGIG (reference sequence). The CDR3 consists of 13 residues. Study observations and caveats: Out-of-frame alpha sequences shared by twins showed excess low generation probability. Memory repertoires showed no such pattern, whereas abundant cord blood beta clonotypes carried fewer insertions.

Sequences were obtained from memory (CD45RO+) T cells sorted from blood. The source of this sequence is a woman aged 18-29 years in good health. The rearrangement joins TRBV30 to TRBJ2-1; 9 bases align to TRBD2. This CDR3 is CAWTRLADNEQFF. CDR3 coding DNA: TGTGCCTGGACAAGACTAGCGGACAATGAGCAGTTCTTC.